The 14 T cell receptor beta chains below come from one sample, sequenced in a study of T cells expressing NK-cell markers. For each CDR3 protein, TCRdb gives one entry from its re-call of the 5' RACE reads, without DNA. The sample includes 200,000 to 300,000 distinct CDR3 sequences. Sequencing was performed on blood T cells: a sorted CD56 or NKG2C T cell subset, CD4+ or CD8+ T cells, or bulk PBMC T cells (not recorded which). These TCRs come from a woman aged 18 to 75 in good health.

The chain uses TRBV24-1 and TRBJ2-5; the TRBD1 assignment by TCRdb is unverifiable without DNA. Germline assignment: CDR1 KGHDR and CDR2 SFDVKD. The CDR3 length is 16 residues. CDR3 residues: CATSDRRQGRTETQYF.

The chain uses TRBV7-8 and TRBJ1-3. The germline V gene has CDR1 SGHVS and CDR2 FQNEAQ. This CDR3 comprises 14 residues. The CDR3 loop reads CASSLMMRGNTIYF.

The V gene is TRBV27, the J gene TRBJ2-7; TCRdb designates TRBD2, a call that cannot be tested without DNA. The length of the CDR3 is 14 residues. The germline CDR1 and CDR2 sequences are MNHEY and SMNVEV (reference sequence). The CDR3 protein is CASSSSGKRDEQYF.

The chain recombines TRBV18 with TRBJ2-3; the D call of TRBD1 rests on TCRdb alone, since no DNA is present to check it. The CDR3 is 15 amino acids. Germline V gives CDR1 KGHSH, CDR2 LQKENI. The CDR3 protein is CASSPPGGPTDTQYF.

This chain uses TRBV12-3 or TRBV12-4 with TRBJ2-1; the D call from TCRdb, TRBD1, cannot be confirmed without DNA. This CDR3 is 15 amino acids long. This chain's CDR3 is CASSPRARSYNDQFF.

This chain's CDR3 is CSAHHTSNQPQHF. The gene calls are TRBV20-1 and TRBJ1-5. This CDR3 contains 13 residues. CDR1 is DFQATT and CDR2 is SNEGSKA in the germline V gene (reference sequence).

The J gene is TRBJ2-1, the V gene TRBV20-1; absent DNA, TCRdb's TRBD1 call cannot be checked. The CDR3 is 12 residues long. Germline-derived CDR1 and CDR2 are DFQATT and SNEGSKA (reference sequence). The CDR3 sequence: CSAATWGNEQFF.

The chain recombines TRBV10-3 with TRBJ1-4; the D gene TCRdb calls, TRBD1, cannot be checked with no DNA. The germline V gene encodes CDR1 ENHRY and CDR2 SYGVKD. The CDR3 runs to 14 residues. Here the CDR3 reads CAIRAGTGAEKLFF.

The chain combines TRBV12-3 or TRBV12-4 with TRBJ2-1; TCRdb lists TRBD2, though no DNA is available to test this call. There are 14 residues in the CDR3. CDR3: CASSPQRGDNEQFF.

This chain joins TRBV12-3 or TRBV12-4 and TRBJ1-6; without DNA, the TCRdb call of TRBD1 cannot be checked. This CDR3 spans 18 amino acids. The CDR3: CASSCQGVDCAYNSPLHF.

The gene calls are TRBV18 and TRBJ2-5; lacking DNA, the TRBD2 call made by TCRdb goes unchecked. Germline V CDR1 and CDR2: KGHSH, LQKENI. This CDR3 comprises 13 residues. CDR3 protein: CASSRTPSETQYF.

The chain links TRBV11-2 to TRBJ2-1; TCRdb's D call of TRBD2 is untestable without DNA. Germline V CDR1 and CDR2: SGHAT, FQNNGV. CDR3 length: 14 amino acids. The CDR3 spells CASSGTSGYNEQFF.

This rearrangement joins TRBV7-2 to TRBJ1-3; with no DNA, the TCRdb D assignment of TRBD1 cannot be verified. Looked up from germline, CDR1 is SGHTA and CDR2 is FQGNSA. The CDR3 has 17 residues. CDR3 protein: CASSAGRQGARGNTIYF.

The J gene is TRBJ1-6, the V gene TRBV7-3; lacking DNA, the TRBD1 call made by TCRdb goes unchecked. Germline CDR1 and CDR2: SGHTA and FQGTGA. The CDR3 totals 14 residues. CDR3 amino acids: CASSSRQGVSPLHF.